This TCR beta chain appears in the sequencing data of a study of beta chain features in type 1 diabetes. Comment on this clone: What it binds is not known.

A single heparinised blood sample, averaging around 110 mL, was obtained per donor. Stem cell-like memory, regulatory, central memory and naive CD4+ cells were sorted via CD45RO/CCR7/CD25/CD127/CD95/CD27. Study-wide results and limits: For patients, the naive, central memory and Treg TCRB repertoires appeared more alike than for healthy donors. When Type 1 diabetes patients were examined, their TCRB CDR3s proved moderately but significantly shorter in all four CD4+ subsets.

All of the isolated RNA was reverse transcribed, so expressed TCRB transcripts were sequenced. Clones were read by immunoSEQ multiplex PCR, and TCRdb kept only the in-frame ones, dropping some. The sample records 200,000 to 250,000 clones, roughly 17% being singletons. Germline CDR1 SGHAT, CDR2 FQNNGV. The V and J ends lost 4 bases and 0 bases, in that order; junction bases with no gene match: 13. This CDR3 has 18 amino acids. The rearrangement joins TRBV11-2 to TRBJ2-3; 7 bases match TRBD2. Sequencing was carried out using naive CD4+ T cells from blood. The source is a man under 40 with type 1 diabetes. The CDR3 DNA reads as TGTGCCAGCAGCTGGCGTTTGGCTAGCGGAACTAGCACAGATACGCAGTATTTT. Protein: CASSWRLASGTSTDTQYF. Using reference TRBV11-2 and TRBJ2-3 for the parts outside the CDR3, the full variable domain is EAGVAQSPRYKIIEKRQSVAFWCNPISGHATLYWYQQILGQGPKLLIQFQNNGVVDDSQLPKDRFSAERLKGVDSTLKIQPAKLEDSAVYLCASSWRLASGTSTDTQYFGPGTRLTVL.